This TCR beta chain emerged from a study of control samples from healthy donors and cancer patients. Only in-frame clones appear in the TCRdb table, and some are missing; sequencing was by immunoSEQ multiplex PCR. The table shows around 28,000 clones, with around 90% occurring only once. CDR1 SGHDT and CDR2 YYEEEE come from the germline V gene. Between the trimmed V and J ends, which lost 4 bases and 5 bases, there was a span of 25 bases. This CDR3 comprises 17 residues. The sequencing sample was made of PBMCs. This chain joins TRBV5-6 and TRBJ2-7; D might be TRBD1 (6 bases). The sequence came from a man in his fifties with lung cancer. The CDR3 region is CASSGVITRGVGDEQYF. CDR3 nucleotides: TGTGCCAGCAGCGGAGTTATCACCAGGGGAGTTGGTGACGAGCAGTACTTC.